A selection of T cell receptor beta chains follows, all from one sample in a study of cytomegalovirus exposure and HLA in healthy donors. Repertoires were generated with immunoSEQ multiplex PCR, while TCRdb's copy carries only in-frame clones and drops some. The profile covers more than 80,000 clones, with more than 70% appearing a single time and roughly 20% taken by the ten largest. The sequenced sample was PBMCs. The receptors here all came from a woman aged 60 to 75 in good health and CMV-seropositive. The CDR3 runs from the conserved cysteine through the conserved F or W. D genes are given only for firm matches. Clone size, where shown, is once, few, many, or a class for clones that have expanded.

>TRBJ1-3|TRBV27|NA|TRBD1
CASSTGGIGNTIYF
TGTGCCAGCAGTACAGGGGGAATTGGAAACACCATATATTTT
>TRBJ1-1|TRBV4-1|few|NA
CASSQDHGENTEAFF
TGCGCCAGCAGCCAAGATCACGGAGAGAACACTGAAGCTTTCTTT
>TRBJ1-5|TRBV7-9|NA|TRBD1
CASSLESGGRQPQHF
TGTGCCAGCAGCTTAGAATCAGGGGGCCGTCAGCCCCAGCATTTT
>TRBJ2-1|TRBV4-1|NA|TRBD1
CASSQEFRTGGLNEQFF
TGCGCCAGCAGCCAAGAATTCCGGACAGGGGGCCTCAATGAGCAGTTCTTC
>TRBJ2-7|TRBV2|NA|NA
CASSEILTQYF
TGTGCCAGCAGTGAAATACTCACGCAGTACTTC
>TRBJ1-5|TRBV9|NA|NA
CASSEQEAGQPQHF
TGTGCCAGCAGCGAACAGGAAGCGGGTCAGCCCCAGCATTTT
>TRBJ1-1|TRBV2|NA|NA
CASSDLSGIRGNTEAFF
TGTGCCAGCAGTGACCTTTCAGGGATCAGGGGGAACACTGAAGCTTTCTTT
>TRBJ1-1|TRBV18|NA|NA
CASSRRQEYTEAFF
TGTGCCAGCTCCCGACGACAGGAATACACTGAAGCTTTCTTT
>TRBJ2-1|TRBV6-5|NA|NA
CASNSANSYNEQFF
TGTGCCAGCAATAGCGCGAATTCCTACAATGAGCAGTTCTTC
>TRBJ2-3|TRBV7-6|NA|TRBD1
CASSLGSQGSDTQYF
TGTGCCAGCAGCTTAGGGTCACAGGGGTCAGATACGCAGTATTTT
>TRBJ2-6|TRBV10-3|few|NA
CAISESIVRTDSGANVLTF
TGTGCCATCAGTGAGTCGATCGTACGTACAGACTCTGGGGCCAACGTCCTGACTTTC
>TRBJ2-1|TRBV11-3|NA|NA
CASSLSGTNEQFF
TGTGCCAGCAGCTTATCTGGGACAAATGAGCAGTTCTTC
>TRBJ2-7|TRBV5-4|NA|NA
CASSLGGPYSYEQYF
TGTGCCAGCAGCTTGGGGGGGCCCTACTCCTACGAGCAGTACTTC
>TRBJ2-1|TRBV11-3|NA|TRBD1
CASSQELGGHNEQFF
TGTGCCAGCAGCCAGGAGTTAGGGGGCCACAATGAGCAGTTCTTC
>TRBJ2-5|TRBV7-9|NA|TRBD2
CASSSLLAGGPKETQYF
TGTGCCAGCAGCTCTCTACTAGCGGGAGGGCCGAAAGAGACCCAGTACTTC
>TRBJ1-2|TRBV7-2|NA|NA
CASSPQQGSGYTF
TGTGCCAGCAGCCCTCAACAGGGTAGTGGCTACACCTTC
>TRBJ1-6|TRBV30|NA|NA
CAWRRGQVNSPLHF
TGTGCCTGGAGGAGGGGACAAGTAAATTCACCCCTCCACTTT
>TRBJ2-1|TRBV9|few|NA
CASSPQALSYNEQFF
TGTGCCAGCAGCCCGCAGGCTCTCTCCTACAATGAGCAGTTCTTC
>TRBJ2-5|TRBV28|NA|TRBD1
CASSWGQGAREQYF
TGTGCCAGCAGTTGGGGACAGGGGGCGAGGGAGCAGTACTTC
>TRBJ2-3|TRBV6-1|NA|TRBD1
CASRTGTGFTDTQYF
TGTGCCAGCAGGACCGGGACAGGGTTCACAGATACGCAGTATTTT
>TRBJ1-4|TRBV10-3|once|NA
CAISDSRGNEKLFF
TGTGCCATCAGTGATTCCAGGGGCAATGAAAAACTGTTTTTT
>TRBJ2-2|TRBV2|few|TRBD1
CASSNRGNTGELFF
TGTGCCAGCAGTAACAGGGGAAACACCGGGGAGCTGTTTTTT
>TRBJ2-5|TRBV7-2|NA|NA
CASSLGLETQYF
TGTGCCAGCAGCTTAGGTCTAGAGACCCAGTACTTC
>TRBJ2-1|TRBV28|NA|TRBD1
CASSTRQGLRSYNEQFF
TGTGCCAGCAGTACTCGACAGGGCCTCCGCTCCTACAATGAGCAGTTCTTC
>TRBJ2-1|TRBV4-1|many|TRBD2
CASSQDAGGYNEQFF
TGCGCCAGCAGCCAAGATGCGGGGGGCTACAATGAGCAGTTCTTC
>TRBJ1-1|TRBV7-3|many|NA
CASSVYMNTEAFF
TGTGCCAGCAGCGTTTACATGAACACTGAAGCTTTCTTT
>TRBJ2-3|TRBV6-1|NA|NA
CASSERGPSTDTQYF
TGTGCCAGCAGTGAAAGGGGTCCGAGCACAGATACGCAGTATTTT
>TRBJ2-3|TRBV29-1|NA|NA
CSVPTGFRADTQYF
TGCAGCGTGCCTACAGGGTTTCGGGCAGATACGCAGTATTTT
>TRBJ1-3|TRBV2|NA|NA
CADTQVAGNTIYF
TGTGCCGACACCCAAGTGGCTGGAAACACCATATATTTT
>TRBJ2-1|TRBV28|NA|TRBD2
CASSLLRELTYNEQFF
TGTGCCAGCAGTTTATTGCGGGAGCTCACCTACAATGAGCAGTTCTTC
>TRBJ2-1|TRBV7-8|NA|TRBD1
CASIRTGGWDEQFF
TGTGCCAGCATCAGGACAGGGGGTTGGGATGAGCAGTTCTTC
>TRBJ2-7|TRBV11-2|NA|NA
CASSPHPGMEQYF
TGTGCCAGCAGCCCCCATCCGGGGATGGAGCAGTACTTC
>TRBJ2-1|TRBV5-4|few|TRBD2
CASSPTASGRYNEQFF
TGTGCCAGCAGCCCCACGGCAAGCGGGAGGTACAATGAGCAGTTCTTC
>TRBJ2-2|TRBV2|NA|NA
CASSQGNTGELFF
TGTGCCAGTTCCCAGGGGAACACCGGGGAGCTGTTTTTT
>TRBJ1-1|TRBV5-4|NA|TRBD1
CASSRLQGAGGNTEAFF
TGTGCCAGCAGCCGGCTTCAGGGGGCAGGTGGAAACACTGAAGCTTTCTTT
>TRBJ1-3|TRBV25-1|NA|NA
CASSEYGRGNTIYF
TGTGCCAGCAGTGAATACGGCAGGGGAAACACCATATATTTT
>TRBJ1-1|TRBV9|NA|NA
CASSVGPNTEAFF
TGTGCCAGCAGCGTGGGGCCTAACACTGAAGCTTTCTTT
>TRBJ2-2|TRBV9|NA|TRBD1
CASSSSGTGGRTGELFF
TGTGCCAGCAGCTCTTCCGGGACAGGGGGCCGCACCGGGGAGCTGTTTTTT
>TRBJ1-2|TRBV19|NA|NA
CASSFQGLNYGYTF
TGTGCCAGTAGTTTTCAGGGCCTGAACTATGGCTACACCTTC
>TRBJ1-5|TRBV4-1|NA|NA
CASSQDGGGHQPQHF
TGCGCCAGCAGCCAAGATGGGGGGGGACATCAGCCCCAGCATTTT
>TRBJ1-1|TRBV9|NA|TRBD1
CASRVLGQGNTEAFF
TGTGCCAGCAGAGTTTTGGGACAGGGGAACACTGAAGCTTTCTTT
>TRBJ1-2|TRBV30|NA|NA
CAWRGRQVAHYGYTF
TGTGCCTGGAGGGGAAGACAGGTCGCACACTATGGCTACACCTTC
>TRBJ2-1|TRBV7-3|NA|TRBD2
CASSPGGSGVIYNEQFF
TGTGCCAGCAGCCCGGGGGGTAGCGGGGTCATATACAATGAGCAGTTCTTC
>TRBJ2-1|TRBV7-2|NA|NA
CASSLFGRNEQFF
TGTGCCAGCAGCTTATTCGGGAGAAATGAGCAGTTCTTC
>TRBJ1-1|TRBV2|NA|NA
CASSREGRNTEAFF
TGTGCCAGCAGCAGGGAGGGGCGGAACACTGAAGCTTTCTTT
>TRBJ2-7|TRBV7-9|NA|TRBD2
CASSLNFRSGAPSSYEQYF
TGTGCCAGCAGCTTAAATTTCCGTAGCGGGGCCCCTAGCTCCTACGAGCAGTACTTC
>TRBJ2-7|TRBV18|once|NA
CASSPLGKTQYEQYF
TGTGCCAGCTCACCACTCGGGAAAACACAATACGAGCAGTACTTC
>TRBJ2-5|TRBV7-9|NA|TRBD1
CASSLDMTGTQETQYF
TGTGCCAGCAGCCTTGACATGACAGGGACCCAAGAGACCCAGTACTTC
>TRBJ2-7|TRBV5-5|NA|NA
CASSLGEGSHLGSYEQYF
TGTGCCAGCAGCTTGGGCGAAGGGAGTCACTTGGGCTCCTACGAGCAGTACTTC
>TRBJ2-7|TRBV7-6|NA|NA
CASSYDNYEQYF
TGTGCCAGCAGCTATGACAACTACGAGCAGTACTTC
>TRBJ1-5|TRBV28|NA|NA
CASSSGVGQPQHF
TGTGCCAGCAGTTCGGGGGTTGGTCAGCCCCAGCATTTT